The clone carrying this TCR beta chain was counted many times. TCRdb redid the calling of the PCR reads with MiXCR, one entry per CDR3 protein. Found here are tens of thousands of distinct CDR3 sequences, around 20% of them singletons; the top ten hold 1% to 1.2%. This specimen belongs to a study of molecular identifiers for immune sequencing clone quantification. Sorted naive CD8 T cells were those defined as CD8+CD4-CCR7+CD45RA+. This clonotype was sampled from a human donor in good health. Some libraries in this study had Jurkat cell RNA spiked in. Sequenced sample: naive CD8+ T cells from blood, with Jurkat cell RNA spiked in. Subset reported: FACS-sorted CD8+CD4-CCR7+CD45RA+ naive T cells.

The CDR3 loop is CASSQDRGAIDTQYF. For the CDR3, the DNA is TGCGCCAGCAGCCAAGATCGGGGGGCAATAGATACGCAGTATTTT. V is TRBV4-3 and J is TRBJ2-3, with a possible D match to TRBD2 (7 bases). Germline assignment: CDR1 LGHNA and CDR2 YSLEER. The CDR3 extends over 15 amino acids. Deletions cut 0 bases from V and 5 bases from J, with 12 bases between.